This T cell receptor beta chain was profiled in a study of T cell responses to AZD1222 COVID-19 vaccine. This CDR3 contains 15 residues. V trimming: 8 bases; J trimming: 0 bases; junction bases outside the gene matches: 8. The germline gives CDR1 SEHNR, CDR2 FQNEAQ (reference sequence). This clone was detected once. Sequenced by immunoSEQ multiplex PCR; TCRdb stores in-frame clones only, minus some. The table shows 100,000 to 150,000 clones, with around nine tenths occurring only once. The J gene is TRBJ1-2, the V gene TRBV7-9, with 8 bases aligning to TRBD1. The TCR was taken from an adult in good health. This sample comprised peripheral blood, obtained on day 0 of AZD1222 vaccination. CDR3: CASAGGQWSNYGYTF. CDR3 DNA sequence: TGTGCCAGCGCAGGGGGCCAATGGTCTAACTATGGCTACACCTTC.